This T cell receptor beta chain originates from a study of shared clonotypes between healthy human individuals (dated by TCRdb to the early 2020s). With respect to the entire study: Two women and three men aged 18 to 49 years were included in the cohort. For each donor, CD4 naive and CD4 memory were each run on three plates, CD8 naive on two plates, and CD8 memory on one plate. To estimate repertoire size and how much clonotype sharing occurs between individuals, the study deeply sequenced the blood TCR repertoires of roughly 5 healthy adults. To increase sequencing depth and limit assay-specific biases, different laboratories used diverse techniques to prepare libraries and sequence TCR repertoires. Between about 0.85 and 9.5 billion PBMCs per donor were obtained by leukapheresis.

Points on this clone: It has no known antigen specificity. No base-level quality is on record; no much larger clone is a single base apart.

Using the deep immunoSEQ assay, TCR CDR3 regions were amplified from genomic DNA by multiplex PCR. Genomic DNA extracted from each cell subset was distributed evenly over all wells of several immunoSEQ 96-well plates, and each plate served as one replicate. For sorted subsets, each replicate PCR was loaded with 200 ng genomic DNA, equivalent to 32,000 or so T cell genomes. Purified libraries were quantified with a Qubit 3.0 fluorometer, sized on a Bioanalyzer 2100, and re-quantified with the KAPA Library Quantification kit. A separate single-read 150-cycle Illumina NextSeq 550 flow cell was used to sequence each immunoSEQ 96-well plate. Per the authors' processing: Because the immunoSEQ output held only junctional sequences and lacked quality scores, the filtering could not match the filtering applied to full-length reads. To assign V/J genes and CDR3, sequences were annotated against IMGT germline references using PyIR, a Python wrapper for IgBLAST v1.9. Reads were removed for weak V/J assignments (E-value above 1e-6), missing CDR3, stop codons, out-of-frame junctions, or ambiguous translated residues. A V3J clonotype was defined by an identical inferred V gene, J gene, and CDR3 amino acid sequence. Percentage overlap between repertoires was calculated by dividing the number of shared unique clonotypes by the size of the smaller repertoire. RTK rarefaction, the Chao1 estimator, and Recon v2.1 estimates of unobserved clonotypes were used to assess repertoire richness. For all TCRbeta clonotypes obtained by the gDNA method from a few donors, generation probabilities were computed with OLGA. Entries here come from immuneACCESS through TCRdb and include only in-frame sequences with V and J called. Some clones fail to appear in such tables; in the studies checked, an unresolved V gene covers under half of the shortfall, and the cause of the remainder is unknown. The V and J calls and clone size are taken from that table; D and trimming were inferred from the DNA. Counted in this sample were more than 2,000,000 clones; 90% to 95% of them appeared once. Under 0.45% of the sample goes to the ten largest clones.

The full study reports these points: Compared with non-shared clonotypes, clonotypes shared by all four sorted-subset donors had higher generation probabilities. Pairwise subsampling led to the expectation that sequencing depth would affect the degree of clonotype sharing among donors. Across a handful of donors, approximately 5% of naive CD4, approximately 3.6% of naive CD8, around 2.5% of memory CD4, and 0.3% to 0.45% of memory CD8 clonotypes were shared. Rarefaction of sorted-subset datasets indicated incomplete sequencing despite the large sequencing depth. Sampling was limited to blood, and TCR repertoires in tissue likely differ from TCR repertoires in blood. Because the study included a small number of donors, the genetic and exposure-history diversity represented was limited. Estimated clonotype richness was generally larger for naive than for memory subsets.

Donors were healthy HIV-negative adults with no recently reported acute infections or vaccinations. Every donor was a Caucasian adult residing in Nashville, Tennessee, USA. Magnetic negative selection was used to enrich CD4+ T cells, after which naive cells were positively selected on CD45RA and the negative fraction became the memory subset. After blood collection by leukapheresis, PBMCs were isolated using Ficoll-Histopaque density gradient centrifugation and then cryopreserved in the vapor phase of liquid nitrogen. Analytical flow cytometry was used to check the purity and quantity of each magnetically sorted T cell population. Each sorted fraction had its genomic DNA isolated and then quantified by UV absorbance on a Nanodrop 2000c. Looking up the germline V gene yields CDR1 SGHTA and CDR2 FQGTGA. V drops 4 bases and J drops 1 base, leaving 16 bases in between. The CDR3 runs 16 residues from the cysteine to the phenylalanine. Of the read, only the CDR3 DNA is kept; its 48 bases are in frame from base 1.

The specimen sequenced was naive CD4+ T cells from PBMCs. This specimen's cell subset or site label, interpreted: CD45RA+ positively selected. This clonotype was sampled from a man between 18 and 35 years old in good health. Some clones in this sample may be carry-over from other donors' samples. The rearranged segments are TRBV7-3 and TRBJ1-1, with no confident D gene call. CDR3 protein: CASSYSGIGQNTEAFF. The sequenced DNA is TGTGCCAGCAGCTACAGTGGTATCGGGCAGAACACTGAAGCTTTCTTT.